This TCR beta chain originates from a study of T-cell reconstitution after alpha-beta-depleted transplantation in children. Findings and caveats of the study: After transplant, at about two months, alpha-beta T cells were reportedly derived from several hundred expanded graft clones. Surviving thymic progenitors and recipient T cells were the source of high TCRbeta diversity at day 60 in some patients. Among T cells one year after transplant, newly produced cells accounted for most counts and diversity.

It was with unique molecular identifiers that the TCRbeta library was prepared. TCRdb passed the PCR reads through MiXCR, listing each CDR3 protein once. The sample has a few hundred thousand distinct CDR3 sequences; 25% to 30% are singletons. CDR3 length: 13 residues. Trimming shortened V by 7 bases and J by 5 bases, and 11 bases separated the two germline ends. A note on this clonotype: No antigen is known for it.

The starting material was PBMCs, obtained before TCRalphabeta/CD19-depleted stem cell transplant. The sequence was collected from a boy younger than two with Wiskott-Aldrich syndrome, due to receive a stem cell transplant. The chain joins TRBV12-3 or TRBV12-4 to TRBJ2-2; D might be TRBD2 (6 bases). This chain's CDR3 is CASTPGVTGELFF. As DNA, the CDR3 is TGTGCCAGCACCCCGGGAGTAACCGGGGAGCTGTTTTTT.